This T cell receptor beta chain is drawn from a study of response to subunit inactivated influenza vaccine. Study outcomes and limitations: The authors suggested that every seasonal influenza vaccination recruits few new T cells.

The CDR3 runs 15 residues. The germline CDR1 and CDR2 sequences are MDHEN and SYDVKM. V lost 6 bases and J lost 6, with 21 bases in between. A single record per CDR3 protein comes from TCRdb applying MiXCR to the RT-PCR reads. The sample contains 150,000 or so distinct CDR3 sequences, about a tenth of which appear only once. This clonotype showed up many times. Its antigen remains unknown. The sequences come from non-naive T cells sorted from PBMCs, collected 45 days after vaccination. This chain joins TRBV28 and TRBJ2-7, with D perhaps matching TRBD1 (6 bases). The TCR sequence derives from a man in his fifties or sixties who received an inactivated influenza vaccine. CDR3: CASSPMAGAESEQYF. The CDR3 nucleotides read TGTGCCAGCAGCCCCATGGCAGGGGCGGAGAGCGAGCAGTACTTC.